Detailed here is one T cell receptor (delta chain). The TCRdb protein comes from a much larger clone and disagrees with this DNA's translation at residue 9, likely due to a read error; the protein given here is derived from the DNA. Other DNA sequences of this sample code for an identical CDR3. The CDR3 is 21 residues long. Germline loops: CDR1 TSWWSYY, CDR2 QGS. V lost 7 bases to trimming and J lost 1 base; unmatched junction nucleotides: 19. The sample comes from a study of γδ T cells in repeated Plasmodium falciparum infection. TCRdb re-called the multiplex PCR reads via CATT. Among around 89,000 delta-chain clones listed, more than 1.4% were seen once. Gammadelta T cells were flow-sorted from PBMC into Vgamma9/Vdelta2+ and Vdelta2-negative populations for bulk analysis.

Sequencing used gamma-delta T cells from blood. The chain links TRDV1 to TRDJ2, with TRDD3 matching 12 bases. This receptor was taken from a pool of human donors (malaria-infected and uninfected, not separated). CDR3 DNA sequence: TGTGCTCTTGTGGGTGCCCTACTCATGCTGGGGGATACGCTTTTGACAGCACAACTCTTCTTT. Amino acid sequence: CALVGALLMLGDTLLTAQLFF.